One sample yielded the 30 T cell receptor beta chains listed below, sequenced in a study of blood T cell repertoires in COVID-19. Assay used: immunoSEQ multiplex PCR; TCRdb lists only in-frame clones, some missing. The sample carries some 15,000 clones, 88% recorded once. The material sequenced was peripheral blood. The receptors were sampled from a human donor in a cohort sampled during active COVID-19.

The gene calls are TRBV10-3 and TRBJ1-6; 7 bases line up with TRBD1. The length of the CDR3 is 16 residues. Losses at the gene ends were 10 bases for V and 6 bases for J; bases not matched to a gene: 15. In germline, CDR1 is ENHRY, CDR2 SYGVKD. The CDR3 here is CATRGDTGEFNSPLHF. CDR3 in DNA: TGTGCCACTAGAGGGGACACAGGGGAATTTAATTCACCCCTCCACTTT.

CDR3 DNA: TGTGCCAGCAGCTTAGCGGGGCCAGCGCCGGGCTATGGCTACACCTTC. Translation gives CASSLAGPAPGYGYTF. The rearrangement joins TRBV7-2 to TRBJ1-2; tentatively, D is TRBD1 (5 bases). The CDR3 has 16 amino acids. V was trimmed by 0 bases and J by 4 bases, leaving 15 bases between them. The germline V gene has CDR1 SGHTA and CDR2 FQGNSA.

The rearrangement uses TRBV7-2 and TRBJ1-1; D possibly corresponds to TRBD1 (5 bases). In germline, CDR1 is SGHTA, CDR2 FQGNSA. This CDR3 contains 13 residues. V lost 5 bases and J 3 bases, leaving 10 bases between the germline ends. The CDR3 loop is CASSTGHYTEAFF. The CDR3 DNA reads TGTGCCAGCAGCACCGGACATTACACTGAAGCTTTCTTT.

J is TRBJ1-6 and V is TRBV7-8; D is possibly TRBD1 (5 bases). The CDR3 runs to 17 residues. Germline V gene data show CDR1 as SGHVS and CDR2 as FQNEAQ. The ends were cut back, 1 base at V and 6 bases at J, with 16 bases in the middle. This CDR3 is CASSLGAIGGANSPLHF. Written as DNA, the CDR3 is TGTGCCAGCAGCTTAGGAGCAATCGGTGGGGCTAATTCACCCCTCCACTTT. The entire variable domain, with the rest obtained from reference TRBV7-8 and TRBJ1-6, is as follows: GAGVSQSPRYKVAKRGQDVALRCDPISGHVSLFWYQQALGQGPEFLTYFQNEAQLDKSGLPSDRFFAERPEGSVSTLKIQRTQQEDSAVYLCASSLGAIGGANSPLHFGNGTRLTVT.

This CDR3 is CASSSDSQETQYF. The CDR3 DNA reads as TGTGCCAGCAGTAGTGACAGTCAAGAGACCCAGTACTTC. The chain uses TRBV2 and TRBJ2-5, with a weak D call TRBD1 (5 bases). Trimming removed 5 bases at V and 2 bases at J, with 9 bases between. The CDR3 runs 13 residues. Germline lookup yields CDR1 SNHLY and CDR2 FYNNEI.

This chain links TRBV27 with TRBJ2-3; TRBD2 aligns across 9 bases. V shed 6 bases, J shed 4 bases, and the junction held 8 bases outside the gene matches. The CDR3 length is 15 residues. CDR1 is MNHEY, CDR2 SMNVEV, per germline (reference sequence). As DNA, the CDR3 is TGTGCCAGCAGCTTTGTAGCGGGGGTGCCAGATACGCAGTATTTT. This encodes CASSFVAGVPDTQYF.

This rearrangement joins TRBV5-8 to TRBJ2-5, with 14 bases fitting TRBD2. Trimming took 6 bases from V and 5 from J; bases not matched to a gene: 15. Germline V CDR1 and CDR2: SGHTS, YDEGEE. The CDR3 is 18 residues long. The CDR3 sequence is CASILPGLAGDSWETQYF. The CDR3 DNA is TGTGCCAGCATCCTCCCGGGACTAGCGGGGGACTCTTGGGAGACCCAGTACTTC. Looking up the rest from reference TRBV5-8 and TRBJ2-5 gives the full variable domain: EAGVTQSPTHLIKTRGQQATLRCSPISGHTSVYWYQQALGLGLQFLLWYDEGEERNRGNFPPRFSGRQFPNYSSELNVNALELEDSALYLCASILPGLAGDSWETQYFGPGTRLLVL.

This rearrangement joins TRBV6-5 to TRBJ2-3; D unresolved. Trimming took off 9 bases at V and 7 bases at J, with 17 bases between the two ends. Germline V gives CDR1 MNHEY, CDR2 SVGAGI. The CDR3 loop spans 13 amino acids. The CDR3 DNA sequence: TGTGCCAGATGCGCCGAGATAAGTTATACGCAGTATTTT. It specifies CARCAEISYTQYF.

The chain recombines TRBV20-1 with TRBJ1-1; 8 bases are a match to TRBD1. The germline CDR1 and CDR2 sequences are DFQATT and SNEGSKA (reference sequence). The CDR3 is 14 residues long. V trimming: 3 bases; J trimming: 0 bases; junction bases outside the gene matches: 3. The CDR3 DNA follows: TGCAGTGCTAGTCAGGGGGCGGTGAACACTGAAGCTTTCTTT. This encodes CSASQGAVNTEAFF.

V is TRBV6-5 and J is TRBJ1-2; 8 bases match TRBD1. After removal of 9 bases from V and 5 bases from J, the junction contained 5 bases not matched to a gene. The germline V gene has CDR1 MNHEY and CDR2 SVGAGI. The CDR3 runs 12 residues. Here the CDR3 reads CASSDRDYGYTF. In nucleotides, the CDR3 is TGTGCCAGTTCGGACAGGGATTATGGCTACACCTTC.

This clone has more than one count but fewer than ten. The J gene is TRBJ2-5, the V gene TRBV28; 7 positions match TRBD1. The germline V gene encodes CDR1 MDHEN and CDR2 SYDVKM. V shed 7 bases and J 5 bases; nucleotides not matched to a gene: 7. This CDR3 spans 13 amino acids. Written as DNA, the CDR3 is TGTGCCAGCAAAAGGACAGGCCTGGAGACCCAGTACTTC. Translation: CASKRTGLETQYF. The whole variable domain, filled in from reference TRBV28 and TRBJ2-5, reads DVKVTQSSRYLVKRTGEKVFLECVQDMDHENMFWYRQDPGLGLRLIYFSYDVKMKEKGDIPEGYSVSREKKERFSLILESASTNQTSMYLCASKRTGLETQYFGPGTRLLVL.

The chain links TRBV27 to TRBJ2-7; 8 nucleotides line up with TRBD1. The germline V gene has CDR1 MNHEY and CDR2 SMNVEV (reference sequence). The CDR3 covers 19 residues. V shed 5 bases and J 5 bases; nucleotides not matched to a gene: 23. The CDR3 region is CASSPRDGPLDRVYNEQYF. CDR3 nucleotide sequence: TGTGCCAGCAGTCCACGCGATGGGCCTTTGGACAGGGTCTACAACGAGCAGTACTTC.

This chain links TRBV30 with TRBJ1-1; D gene uncertain. This CDR3 region has 11 residues. The ends were cut back, 8 bases at V and 6 bases at J, with 13 bases in the middle. Per the germline V gene, CDR1 is GTSNPN and CDR2 is SVGIG (reference sequence). The CDR3 DNA reads TGTGCCGACTCTCGAGAAGCTGAAGCTTTCTTT. This codes for CADSREAEAFF.

J is TRBJ2-7 and V is TRBV6-5; 10 bases fit TRBD1. V dropped 4 bases and J dropped 3; count of bases not matched to a gene: 6. Germline V gives CDR1 MNHEY, CDR2 SVGAGI. CDR3 length: 15 amino acids. The CDR3 is CASSFPGQGIYEQYF. The CDR3 DNA sequence: TGTGCCAGCAGTTTTCCGGGACAGGGGATCTACGAGCAGTACTTC.

This chain links TRBV25-1 with TRBJ1-2; 8 bases line up with TRBD1. Germline V gene sequence: CDR1 MGHDK, CDR2 SYGVNS. This CDR3 has 14 residues. V dropped 7 bases and J dropped 6; count of bases not matched to a gene: 10. The DNA of the CDR3 is TGTGCCAGCAAAGCGGCAGGGGGCTATGATGGCTACACCTTC. Translating it yields CASKAAGGYDGYTF.

The table lists this clone with a count of one. The V call is TRBV27, the J call TRBJ2-2, with a tentative D call TRBD2 (6 bases). CDR1 and CDR2 (germline): MNHEY, SMNVEV (reference sequence). The CDR3 runs to 14 residues. V was cut by 8 bases and J by 4 bases, with 14 bases left in between. The CDR3 region is CASSSGVATGELFF. The CDR3 coding sequence is TGTGCCAGCTCTTCGGGGGTGGCCACCGGGGAGCTGTTTTTT.

This chain links TRBV19 with TRBJ2-6; 11 bases align to TRBD1. The germline V gene has CDR1 LNHDA and CDR2 SQIVND (reference sequence). Losses at the gene ends were 4 bases for V and 2 bases for J; bases not matched to a gene: 7. This CDR3 has 18 amino acids. The DNA of the CDR3 is TGTGCCAGTAGTAGGACCGGGACAGGGGGTGCTGGGGCCAACGTCCTGACTTTC. It specifies CASSRTGTGGAGANVLTF.

The V call is TRBV5-8, the J call TRBJ1-4; perhaps TRBD1 as D (6 bases). V shed 0 bases and J shed 9 bases, with 15 bases lying between them. Germline V CDR1 and CDR2: SGHTS, YDEGEE. The CDR3 loop spans 15 amino acids. CDR3 loop: CASSLEGPGTQKLFF. The CDR3 DNA is TGTGCCAGCAGCTTGGAAGGGCCCGGGACACAAAAACTGTTTTTT.

There are a few counts of this clone. This chain connects TRBV4-1 to TRBJ1-2; D is undetermined. Trimming left V 3 bases short and J 3 bases short, with 14 bases between. Germline V gene sequence: CDR1 MGHRA, CDR2 YSYEKL. The CDR3 is 15 amino acids. DNA of the CDR3: TGCGCCAGCAGCCACCCGGGAGGGAGAGACTATGGCTACACCTTC. Its protein product is CASSHPGGRDYGYTF.

In its sample, this clone was seen once. The gene calls are TRBV5-5 and TRBJ1-3, with D unclear. V dropped 0 bases and J dropped 0 bases, with 4 bases sitting between them. The CDR3 consists of 14 residues. Germline values: CDR1 SGHKS, CDR2 YYEKEE (reference sequence). In nucleotides, the CDR3 is TGTGCCAGCAGCTTGGCAGTCTCTGGAAACACCATATATTTT. Protein sequence: CASSLAVSGNTIYF.

The V and J genes are TRBV5-1 and TRBJ2-5; TRBD1 might be the D (5 bases). The germline CDR1 and CDR2 sequences are SGHRS and YFSETQ. V was pared by 0 bases and J by 1 base, with 13 bases between. The length of the CDR3 is 16 residues. CDR3 amino acids: CASSLVQGARQETQYF. Written as DNA, the CDR3 is TGCGCCAGCAGCTTGGTCCAGGGCGCTCGCCAAGAGACCCAGTACTTC.

This clone has only a few counts. The chain is built from TRBV28 and TRBJ1-6, with a tentative D call TRBD1 (5 bases). CDR1 is MDHEN and CDR2 is SYDVKM in the germline V gene. The V gene lost 2 bases and the J gene lost 9 bases, with 11 bases spanning the gap. This CDR3 has 14 residues. The CDR3 reads CASSLIREGSPLHF. As DNA, the CDR3 is TGTGCCAGCAGTTTAATCAGGGAGGGTTCACCCCTCCACTTT.

V and J are TRBV9 and TRBJ1-6; 10 bases are a match to TRBD1. With V trimmed by 2 bases and J by 8 bases, 1 base remained unmatched. This CDR3 region has 14 residues. Germline CDR1 SGDLS, CDR2 YYNGEE. CDR3 coding DNA: TGTGCCAGCAGCGTGGGGACAGGGGATTCACCCCTCCACTTT. Its translation is CASSVGTGDSPLHF.

The rearrangement uses TRBV5-1 and TRBJ1-6, with 8 bases that match TRBD1. The CDR3 spans 16 residues. CDR1 is SGHRS, CDR2 YFSETQ, per germline. V shed 0 bases and J 10 bases; nucleotides not matched to a gene: 9. The CDR3, as DNA: TGCGCCAGCAGCTTGGGCTGGCAGGGGGCAGGATCACCCCTCCACTTT. Amino acid sequence: CASSLGWQGAGSPLHF.

The rearrangement links TRBV5-6 to TRBJ2-2, with D maybe TRBD2 (6 bases). Germline V CDR1 and CDR2: SGHDT, YYEEEE. Trimming removed 4 bases from V and 3 bases from J, with 13 bases in between. CDR3 length equals 15 residues. The DNA for the CDR3 is TGTGCCAGCAGCCGTAAGGGAGGTGACACCGGGGAGCTGTTTTTT. Translation: CASSRKGGDTGELFF. Based on the CDR3 plus reference TRBV5-6 and TRBJ2-2, the full variable domain is DAGVTQSPTHLIKTRGQQVTLRCSPKSGHDTVSWYQQALGQGPQFIFQYYEEEERQRGNFPDRFSGHQFPNYSSELNVNALLLGDSALYLCASSRKGGDTGELFFGEGSRLTVL.

This chain joins TRBV10-3 and TRBJ2-1, with 14 bases identical to TRBD2. This CDR3 is built from 17 residues. Germline V gene data show CDR1 as ENHRY and CDR2 as SYGVKD. J gave up 7 bases and V 5 bases, and 10 bases lay outside the gene matches. CDR3 in DNA: TGTGCCATCAGTAGTGTCGAGACTAGCGGGGGGGCTAATGAGCAGTTCTTC. Its protein is CAISSVETSGGANEQFF.

CDR3: CASSHNPRDTQYF. The DNA for the CDR3 is TGTGCCAGCAGTCACAATCCGAGGGATACGCAGTATTTT. The chain links TRBV5-8 to TRBJ2-3; D not resolved. V lost 5 bases to trimming and J lost 6 bases, with 13 bases between them. From germline, CDR1 is SGHTS and CDR2 YDEGEE. This CDR3 spans 13 amino acids.

This sequence joins TRBV28 and TRBJ2-1; D is uncertain. V lost 3 bases, J lost 6 bases, and 21 bases lay in between. The V gene's germline CDR1 is MDHEN and CDR2 SYDVKM. The CDR3 totals 17 residues. In nucleotides, the CDR3 is TGTGCCAGCAGTTTGGAGTTTATCCCCTCACACGGCAATGAGCAGTTCTTC. It specifies CASSLEFIPSHGNEQFF.

This sequence joins TRBV5-4 and TRBJ2-1; 10 nucleotides align to TRBD1. J was trimmed by 5 bases and V by 0 bases; bases with no gene match: 2. CDR1 is SGHNT, CDR2 YYREEE, per germline (reference sequence). This CDR3 region has 15 residues. The CDR3 spells CASSLADRGNNEQFF. The CDR3 bases are TGTGCCAGCAGCTTGGCGGACAGGGGGAACAATGAGCAGTTCTTC.

The gene calls are TRBV28 and TRBJ2-3; 8 bases line up with TRBD2. CDR3 size: 16 residues. Per the germline V gene, CDR1 is MDHEN and CDR2 is SYDVKM. After removal of 0 bases from V and 2 bases from J, the junction contained 4 bases not matched to a gene. The CDR3 loop is CASSLWSSGDTDTQYF. The CDR3 DNA follows: TGTGCCAGCAGTTTATGGAGTAGCGGGGACACAGATACGCAGTATTTT.